A selection of T cell receptor beta chains follows, all from one sample in a study of blood T cell repertoires in COVID-19. The data were produced by immunoSEQ multiplex PCR, yet TCRdb's version contains in-frame clones alone and is incomplete. The data show approximately 480,000 clones, about 88% seen once. The sample consisted of peripheral blood. The receptors stem from a man younger than 35 with COVID-19, enrolled during active disease. The CDR3 runs from the conserved cysteine through the conserved F or W. Fields, in order: clone size, D gene, J gene, V gene, CDR3 protein, CDR3 DNA. The D gene is left open where the match is weak. A clone size is listed for some rows: how often the clone was seen (once, few, many), or a class if it is expanded.

clone_size: -
d_call: TRBD2
j_call: TRBJ2-3
v_call: TRBV27
cdr3_aa: CASSPEYSSGKDTQYF
cdr3_nt: TGTGCCAGCAGTCCTGAATATTCTAGCGGCAAAGATACGCAGTATTTT

clone_size: -
d_call: TRBD2
j_call: TRBJ2-2
v_call: TRBV7-3
cdr3_aa: CASSLKGTSDPRNTGELFF
cdr3_nt: TGTGCCAGCAGCTTAAAAGGGACTAGCGACCCGCGGAACACCGGGGAGCTGTTTTTT

clone_size: -
d_call: -
j_call: TRBJ2-5
v_call: TRBV21-1
cdr3_aa: CASIKRGSETQYF
cdr3_nt: TGTGCCAGCATTAAGCGGGGGAGCGAGACCCAGTACTTC

clone_size: -
d_call: TRBD2
j_call: TRBJ2-1
v_call: TRBV7-6
cdr3_aa: CASSLTGLALNEQFF
cdr3_nt: TGTGCCAGCAGCTTAACGGGACTAGCGCTCAATGAGCAGTTCTTC

clone_size: -
d_call: -
j_call: TRBJ2-5
v_call: TRBV5-1
cdr3_aa: CASSSLQGSQETQYF
cdr3_nt: TGCGCCAGCAGCTCCTTACAGGGATCCCAAGAGACCCAGTACTTC

clone_size: -
d_call: -
j_call: TRBJ2-1
v_call: TRBV9
cdr3_aa: CASSVGGELNEQFF
cdr3_nt: TGTGCCAGCAGCGTAGGTGGGGAGTTAAACGAGCAGTTCTTC

clone_size: -
d_call: TRBD2
j_call: TRBJ2-1
v_call: TRBV12-5
cdr3_aa: CASGFLAGGSYNEQFF
cdr3_nt: TGTGCTAGTGGTTTCTTAGCGGGGGGCTCCTACAATGAGCAGTTCTTC

clone_size: once
d_call: TRBD2
j_call: TRBJ2-1
v_call: TRBV5-6
cdr3_aa: CASSLSGRYNEQFF
cdr3_nt: TGTGCCAGCAGCTTGAGCGGGAGATACAATGAGCAGTTCTTC

clone_size: -
d_call: -
j_call: TRBJ1-1
v_call: TRBV6-6
cdr3_aa: CASRRSSTPGNTEAFF
cdr3_nt: TGTGCCAGCAGGCGATCCTCTACCCCAGGGAACACTGAAGCTTTCTTT

clone_size: once
d_call: -
j_call: TRBJ1-5
v_call: TRBV7-9
cdr3_aa: CASSLAGQGNQPQHF
cdr3_nt: TGTGCCAGCAGCTTAGCGGGACAAGGCAATCAGCCCCAGCATTTT

clone_size: -
d_call: -
j_call: TRBJ1-6
v_call: TRBV6-5
cdr3_aa: CALRGRGDSPLHF
cdr3_nt: TGTGCCCTGAGAGGCAGGGGTGATTCACCCCTCCACTTT

clone_size: -
d_call: TRBD1
j_call: TRBJ1-2
v_call: TRBV18
cdr3_aa: CASSPLGQAGDYGYTF
cdr3_nt: TGTGCCAGCTCACCTCTAGGACAGGCCGGGGACTATGGCTACACCTTC

clone_size: -
d_call: TRBD1
j_call: TRBJ1-3
v_call: TRBV6-5
cdr3_aa: CASRKQGAGNTIYF
cdr3_nt: TGTGCCAGCAGGAAACAGGGGGCTGGAAACACCATATATTTT

clone_size: -
d_call: -
j_call: TRBJ1-4
v_call: TRBV2
cdr3_aa: CASSDRAEKLFF
cdr3_nt: TGTGCCAGCAGTGACAGGGCTGAAAAACTGTTTTTT

clone_size: -
d_call: -
j_call: TRBJ1-5
v_call: TRBV20-1
cdr3_aa: CSASSGLSNQPQHF
cdr3_nt: TGCAGTGCTAGTTCAGGGTTGAGCAATCAGCCCCAGCATTTT

clone_size: -
d_call: TRBD2
j_call: TRBJ2-2
v_call: TRBV5-1
cdr3_aa: CASSLGTSGNTGELFF
cdr3_nt: TGCGCCAGCAGCTTAGGGACTAGCGGGAACACCGGGGAGCTGTTTTTT

clone_size: -
d_call: -
j_call: TRBJ2-7
v_call: TRBV1
cdr3_aa: CTSSHGRGHNSYEQYF
cdr3_nt: TGCACCAGCAGCCATGGGAGGGGACACAACTCCTACGAGCAGTACTTC

clone_size: -
d_call: -
j_call: TRBJ1-1
v_call: TRBV9
cdr3_aa: CASSVVTENTEAFF
cdr3_nt: TGTGCCAGCAGCGTAGTGACAGAGAACACTGAAGCTTTCTTT

clone_size: -
d_call: -
j_call: TRBJ1-4
v_call: TRBV2
cdr3_aa: CASSDSLRRNEKLFF
cdr3_nt: TGTGCCAGCAGTGATTCCCTCAGGAGGAATGAAAAACTGTTTTTT

clone_size: few
d_call: TRBD1
j_call: TRBJ1-5
v_call: TRBV27
cdr3_aa: CASSPRQGNQPQHF
cdr3_nt: TGTGCCAGCAGTCCGCGACAGGGTAATCAGCCCCAGCATTTT

clone_size: -
d_call: -
j_call: TRBJ1-5
v_call: TRBV23-1
cdr3_aa: CASSQSLNQPQHF
cdr3_nt: TGCGCCAGCAGTCAATCCCTGAATCAGCCCCAGCATTTT

clone_size: -
d_call: -
j_call: TRBJ1-2
v_call: TRBV6-2/TRBV6-3
cdr3_aa: CASSLANYGYTF
cdr3_nt: TGTGCCAGCAGCCTAGCTAACTATGGCTACACCTTC

clone_size: -
d_call: -
j_call: TRBJ1-2
v_call: TRBV6-5
cdr3_aa: CASIHRGLGDGYTF
cdr3_nt: TGTGCCAGCATTCATCGGGGGTTAGGTGATGGCTACACCTTC

clone_size: once
d_call: -
j_call: TRBJ2-3
v_call: TRBV9
cdr3_aa: CASSVRGTDTQYF
cdr3_nt: TGTGCCAGCAGCGTTCGAGGCACAGATACGCAGTATTTT

clone_size: once
d_call: TRBD2
j_call: TRBJ2-5
v_call: TRBV6-5
cdr3_aa: CASRLTSGRSETQYF
cdr3_nt: TGTGCCAGCAGGTTGACTAGCGGGAGGTCGGAGACCCAGTACTTC

clone_size: -
d_call: TRBD1
j_call: TRBJ1-1
v_call: TRBV14
cdr3_aa: CASSQDIAGGTEAFF
cdr3_nt: TGTGCCAGCAGCCAAGATATCGCAGGGGGCACTGAAGCTTTCTTT

clone_size: -
d_call: -
j_call: TRBJ1-6
v_call: TRBV3-1/TRBV3-2
cdr3_aa: CASSPRSGGGSPLHF
cdr3_nt: TGTGCCAGCAGCCCTCGGAGTGGGGGGGGTTCACCCCTCCACTTT

clone_size: -
d_call: TRBD2
j_call: TRBJ2-1
v_call: TRBV9
cdr3_aa: CASSRGTSGYNEQFF
cdr3_nt: TGTGCCAGCAGCCGAGGGACTAGCGGCTACAATGAGCAGTTCTTC

clone_size: -
d_call: -
j_call: TRBJ1-5
v_call: TRBV2
cdr3_aa: CASRSGFLSNQPQHF
cdr3_nt: TGTGCCAGCAGGTCGGGGTTTCTTAGCAATCAGCCCCAGCATTTT

clone_size: -
d_call: TRBD1
j_call: TRBJ1-1
v_call: TRBV30
cdr3_aa: CAWSARTGGNTEAFF
cdr3_nt: TGTGCCTGGAGTGCCCGGACAGGGGGGAACACTGAAGCTTTCTTT

clone_size: -
d_call: TRBD2
j_call: TRBJ2-7
v_call: TRBV7-2
cdr3_aa: CASSQTGTSGSWEQYF
cdr3_nt: TGTGCCAGCAGCCAAACCGGGACTAGCGGGAGTTGGGAGCAGTACTTC

clone_size: -
d_call: TRBD1
j_call: TRBJ2-1
v_call: TRBV7-9
cdr3_aa: CASSTQGVYNEQFF
cdr3_nt: TGTGCCAGCAGCACCCAGGGGGTTTACAATGAGCAGTTCTTC

clone_size: -
d_call: TRBD1
j_call: TRBJ2-7
v_call: TRBV4-1
cdr3_aa: CASATGQGPSYEQYF
cdr3_nt: TGCGCCAGCGCGACGGGACAGGGGCCTTCCTACGAGCAGTACTTC

clone_size: -
d_call: TRBD1
j_call: TRBJ2-3
v_call: TRBV4-1
cdr3_aa: CASSQGGRGLGTQYF
cdr3_nt: TGCGCCAGCAGCCAAGGGGGCAGGGGGCTGGGTACGCAGTATTTT

clone_size: once
d_call: -
j_call: TRBJ2-3
v_call: TRBV7-6
cdr3_aa: CASSPGPGGTDTQYF
cdr3_nt: TGTGCCAGCAGCCCAGGGCCGGGCGGCACAGATACGCAGTATTTT

clone_size: -
d_call: TRBD2
j_call: TRBJ2-1
v_call: TRBV3-1/TRBV3-2
cdr3_aa: CASSQEKTSGVYNEQFF
cdr3_nt: TGTGCCAGCAGCCAAGAGAAGACTAGCGGGGTATACAATGAGCAGTTCTTC

clone_size: -
d_call: TRBD2
j_call: TRBJ2-1
v_call: TRBV7-9
cdr3_aa: CASSLAGAVEQFF
cdr3_nt: TGTGCCAGCAGCTTGGCGGGAGCAGTTGAGCAGTTCTTC

clone_size: -
d_call: -
j_call: TRBJ1-1
v_call: TRBV11-2
cdr3_aa: CASSSIQGRTEAFF
cdr3_nt: TGTGCCAGCAGCTCGATCCAGGGAAGGACTGAAGCTTTCTTT

clone_size: -
d_call: -
j_call: TRBJ2-2
v_call: TRBV3-1/TRBV3-2
cdr3_aa: CASSHYRDGTGELFF
cdr3_nt: TGTGCCAGCAGCCACTACAGGGACGGGACCGGGGAGCTGTTTTTT

clone_size: few
d_call: TRBD1
j_call: TRBJ2-7
v_call: TRBV24-1
cdr3_aa: CATSDPGTGTYEQYF
cdr3_nt: TGTGCCACCAGTGATCCCGGGACAGGGACCTACGAGCAGTACTTC

clone_size: -
d_call: -
j_call: TRBJ2-3
v_call: TRBV6-4
cdr3_aa: CASSDFGSSRDTQYF
cdr3_nt: TGTGCCAGCAGTGACTTTGGCTCTAGTCGAGATACGCAGTATTTT

clone_size: -
d_call: -
j_call: TRBJ1-2
v_call: TRBV3-1/TRBV3-2
cdr3_aa: CASSFGTQPRYGYTF
cdr3_nt: TGTGCCAGCAGCTTCGGGACACAACCCCGCTATGGCTACACCTTC

clone_size: -
d_call: -
j_call: TRBJ2-4
v_call: TRBV3-1/TRBV3-2
cdr3_aa: CASTETFAAKNIQYF
cdr3_nt: TGTGCCAGCACGGAGACGTTTGCGGCCAAAAACATTCAGTACTTC

clone_size: -
d_call: -
j_call: TRBJ1-1
v_call: TRBV2
cdr3_aa: CASRPLLIFGNTEAFF
cdr3_nt: TGTGCCAGCAGACCCCTGCTCATATTCGGGAACACTGAAGCTTTCTTT

clone_size: -
d_call: -
j_call: TRBJ1-5
v_call: TRBV30
cdr3_aa: CAWRPGINQPQHF
cdr3_nt: TGTGCCTGGAGGCCGGGAATCAATCAGCCCCAGCATTTT

clone_size: -
d_call: -
j_call: TRBJ2-7
v_call: TRBV2
cdr3_aa: CAWSNLESYEQYF
cdr3_nt: TGTGCCTGGAGTAATTTAGAGTCCTACGAGCAGTACTTC

clone_size: -
d_call: TRBD2
j_call: TRBJ2-5
v_call: TRBV19
cdr3_aa: CASRNRRTSGEETQYF
cdr3_nt: TGTGCCAGTCGCAACAGACGGACTAGCGGGGAAGAGACCCAGTACTTC

clone_size: -
d_call: -
j_call: TRBJ2-5
v_call: TRBV2
cdr3_aa: CASSEGRGMETQYF
cdr3_nt: TGTGCCAGCAGTGAAGGCAGGGGTATGGAGACCCAGTACTTC

clone_size: -
d_call: -
j_call: TRBJ2-7
v_call: TRBV1
cdr3_aa: CTSSQAGGDEQYF
cdr3_nt: TGCACCAGCAGCCAAGCGGGGGGGGACGAGCAGTACTTC

clone_size: -
d_call: -
j_call: TRBJ1-1
v_call: TRBV2
cdr3_aa: CASSGVSLQAFF
cdr3_nt: TGTGCCAGCAGTGGAGTCTCTCTCCAAGCTTTCTTT

clone_size: -
d_call: TRBD1
j_call: TRBJ1-5
v_call: TRBV9
cdr3_aa: CASSVLTPLRGPEPQHF
cdr3_nt: TGTGCCAGCAGCGTCCTAACCCCCCTCAGGGGGCCAGAGCCCCAGCATTTT

clone_size: -
d_call: -
j_call: TRBJ1-5
v_call: TRBV6-6
cdr3_aa: CASSYPGYDQPQHF
cdr3_nt: TGTGCCAGCAGTTACCCAGGGTACGATCAGCCCCAGCATTTT

clone_size: -
d_call: -
j_call: TRBJ1-3
v_call: TRBV9
cdr3_aa: CASSVGGGSGNTIYF
cdr3_nt: TGTGCCAGCAGCGTAGGAGGTGGCTCTGGAAACACCATATATTTT

clone_size: -
d_call: -
j_call: TRBJ1-1
v_call: TRBV2
cdr3_aa: CASSVDLIRNTEAFF
cdr3_nt: TGTGCCAGCAGTGTAGATCTTATAAGGAACACTGAAGCTTTCTTT

clone_size: -
d_call: TRBD2
j_call: TRBJ2-7
v_call: TRBV6-5
cdr3_aa: CASKGGGTSQYEQYF
cdr3_nt: TGTGCCAGCAAAGGTGGCGGGACTAGTCAGTACGAGCAGTACTTC

clone_size: -
d_call: TRBD1
j_call: TRBJ1-1
v_call: TRBV13
cdr3_aa: CASSFRGLTEAFF
cdr3_nt: TGTGCCAGCAGCTTCAGGGGGCTCACTGAAGCTTTCTTT

clone_size: -
d_call: -
j_call: TRBJ2-1
v_call: TRBV25-1
cdr3_aa: CASTEGSHEQFF
cdr3_nt: TGTGCCAGCACCGAGGGCTCCCATGAGCAGTTCTTC

clone_size: -
d_call: TRBD2
j_call: TRBJ2-1
v_call: TRBV7-2
cdr3_aa: CASSPGGAGGPREQFF
cdr3_nt: TGTGCCAGCAGCCCCGGCGGAGCGGGGGGGCCGAGGGAGCAGTTCTTC

clone_size: -
d_call: TRBD1
j_call: TRBJ1-1
v_call: TRBV9
cdr3_aa: CASSSGQGNTEAFF
cdr3_nt: TGTGCCAGCAGCTCGGGACAGGGTAACACTGAAGCTTTCTTT

clone_size: -
d_call: -
j_call: TRBJ2-1
v_call: TRBV7-9
cdr3_aa: CASSSSSGNEQFF
cdr3_nt: TGTGCCAGCTCTAGTAGTTCCGGGAATGAGCAGTTCTTC